The rows below give T cell receptor beta chains drawn from one sample of a study of OX40 agonist ivuxolimab in advanced cancers. The assay was immunoSEQ multiplex PCR, and TCRdb's table has in-frame clones only and misses some. Found here are under 85,000 clones, 80% to 90% of them singletons; the top ten hold over 1.5%. The source was CD4+ or CD8+ T cells sorted from blood, collected in a trial of the OX40 agonist ivuxolimab. These receptors were obtained from an adult with an advanced solid tumor such as melanoma, head and neck, liver or kidney cancer. The CDR3 runs from the conserved cysteine through the conserved F or W. A D gene is named only where the DNA matches it firmly. Clone size is given for some rows only: seen once, a few or many times, or a class if the clone is expanded.

-	-	TRBV7-7	14	TRBJ2-1	TGTGCCAGCAGCTTAAAGTTAGGGGGAGGGGAGCAGTTCTTC	CASSLKLGGGEQFF
TRBD1	once	TRBV29-1	12	TRBJ2-5	TGCAGCGCCGAGGGACAGGGAGAGACCCAGTACTTC	CSAEGQGETQYF
-	-	TRBV7-6	15	TRBJ1-4	TGTGCCAGCAGCTTAGCGGGACGGGGTAATGAAAAACTGTTTTTT	CASSLAGRGNEKLFF
-	-	TRBV6-5	13	TRBJ1-1	TGTGCCAGCAGTGCCCATTTGGAGGCTGAAGCTTTCTTT	CASSAHLEAEAFF
TRBD1	-	TRBV19	14	TRBJ1-1	TGTGCCAGTAGTACTTACAGGGGCGACACTGAAGCTTTCTTT	CASSTYRGDTEAFF
-	once	TRBV5-1	15	TRBJ1-2	TGCGCCAGCAGCCCAAACCCGCAGCTAAACTATGGCTACACCTTC	CASSPNPQLNYGYTF
-	-	TRBV18	15	TRBJ2-2	TGTGCCAGCTCACCCGGCGGGGCGAACACCGGGGAGCTGTTTTTT	CASSPGGANTGELFF
TRBD1	-	TRBV28	16	TRBJ1-4	TGTGCCAGCAGTTCAATAGGACAGGGGGCTGGTGAAAAACTGTTTTTT	CASSSIGQGAGEKLFF
TRBD1	once	TRBV5-5	12	TRBJ1-2	TGTGCCAGCAGCCTGGACAGGGACGGCTACACCTTC	CASSLDRDGYTF
-	-	TRBV28	13	TRBJ2-2	TGTGCCAGCTATCGGGGAAACACCGGGGAGCTGTTTTTT	CASYRGNTGELFF
-	few	TRBV7-2	19	TRBJ2-3	TGTGCCAGCAGCCCGACCCCCATTACCAGGGCCCCTAACACAGATACGCAGTATTTT	CASSPTPITRAPNTDTQYF
TRBD1	-	TRBV6-5	15	TRBJ2-7	TGTGCCAGCAGTTACGGGGGACAGGGCGCCTACGAGCAGTACTTC	CASSYGGQGAYEQYF
-	-	TRBV28	13	TRBJ1-2	TGTGCCAGCAGTTTAAAACCCTACTATGGCTACACCTTC	CASSLKPYYGYTF
-	-	TRBV9	15	TRBJ2-6	TGTGCCAGCAGCGTAGACCTCTCTGGGGCCAACGTCCTGACTTTC	CASSVDLSGANVLTF
TRBD1	-	TRBV19	16	TRBJ1-4	TGTGCCAGTAGTCAAGGAGGGACAGGGACTAATGAAAAACTGTTTTTT	CASSQGGTGTNEKLFF
TRBD2	-	TRBV7-2	14	TRBJ2-5	TGTGCCAGCAGCCCGTCGGCGGGGGTGGCGACCCAGTACTTC	CASSPSAGVATQYF
-	few	TRBV6-1	19	TRBJ2-7	TGTGCCAGCAGTGAATACGTTCCGCCGGAAGCAGGGACCTCTTACGAGCAGTACTTC	CASSEYVPPEAGTSYEQYF
TRBD2	-	TRBV25-1	15	TRBJ2-7	TGTGCCAGCAGTGAATATGGAGCGGGGGCGGGCGAGCAGTACTTC	CASSEYGAGAGEQYF
-	-	TRBV7-8	15	TRBJ1-3	TGTGCCAGCAGGTTAGGACGGGACTCTGGAAACACCATATATTTT	CASRLGRDSGNTIYF
TRBD1	-	TRBV18	16	TRBJ2-5	TGTGCCAGCTCACCGCCGGACAGGTTCTACCAAGAGACCCAGTACTTC	CASSPPDRFYQETQYF
TRBD1	-	TRBV6-5	14	TRBJ1-2	TGTGCCAGCAGTGGACAGGGTCTGGACTATGGCTACACCTTC	CASSGQGLDYGYTF
TRBD2	-	TRBV6-4	16	TRBJ2-1	TGTGCCAGCAGTGACTCTTGGCGGGGGGCCCCCAATGAGCAGTTCTTC	CASSDSWRGAPNEQFF
-	-	TRBV7-4	12	TRBJ2-7	TGTGCCAGCACCCAGGACCACTACGAGCAGTACTTC	CASTQDHYEQYF
TRBD1	-	TRBV5-8	14	TRBJ1-4	TGTGCCAGCAGCTTGGGACAGGGGTATGAAAAACTGTTTTTT	CASSLGQGYEKLFF
-	-	TRBV19	16	TRBJ1-3	TGTGCCAGTAGTATCCGACAGCCGAGCTCTGGAAACACCATATATTTT	CASSIRQPSSGNTIYF
-	few	TRBV12-5	12	TRBJ1-1	TGTGCTAGTGGTCCCGGGCCTTATGAAGCTTTCTTT	CASGPGPYEAFF
-	once	TRBV10-3	14	TRBJ1-3	TGTGCCATCAGTGTCAGCTCCTCTGGAAACACCATATATTTT	CAISVSSSGNTIYF
-	once	TRBV2	15	TRBJ1-2	TGTGCCAGCAGTACCCAGGCGACAGGCCCTAGTGGCTACACCTTC	CASSTQATGPSGYTF
TRBD1	once	TRBV5-4	15	TRBJ2-3	TGTGCCAGCAGCTTCCGGGACAGGGGCGGAGATACGCAGTATTTT	CASSFRDRGGDTQYF
-	-	TRBV30	13	TRBJ1-1	TGTGCCTCGGACCCCGGTAGGGACACTGAAGCTTTCTTT	CASDPGRDTEAFF
TRBD2	few	TRBV13	15	TRBJ2-7	TGTGCCAGCAGCCGGACTAGCGGAAGGTCCTACGAGCAGTACTTC	CASSRTSGRSYEQYF